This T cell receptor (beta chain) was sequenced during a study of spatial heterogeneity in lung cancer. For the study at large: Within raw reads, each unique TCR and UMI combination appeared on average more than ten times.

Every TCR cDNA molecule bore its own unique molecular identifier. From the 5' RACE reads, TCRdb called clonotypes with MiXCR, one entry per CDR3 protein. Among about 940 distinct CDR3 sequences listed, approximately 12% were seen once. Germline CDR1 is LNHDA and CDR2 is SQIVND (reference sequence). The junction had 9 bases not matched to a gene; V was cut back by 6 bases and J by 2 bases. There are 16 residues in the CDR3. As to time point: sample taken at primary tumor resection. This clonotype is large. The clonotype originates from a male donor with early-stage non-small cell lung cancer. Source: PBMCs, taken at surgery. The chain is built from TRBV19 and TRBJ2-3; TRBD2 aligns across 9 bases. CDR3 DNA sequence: TGTGCCAGTAGCAGTCGGGCTAGCGGGGTCACAGATACGCAGTATTTT. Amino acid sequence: CASSSRASGVTDTQYF.